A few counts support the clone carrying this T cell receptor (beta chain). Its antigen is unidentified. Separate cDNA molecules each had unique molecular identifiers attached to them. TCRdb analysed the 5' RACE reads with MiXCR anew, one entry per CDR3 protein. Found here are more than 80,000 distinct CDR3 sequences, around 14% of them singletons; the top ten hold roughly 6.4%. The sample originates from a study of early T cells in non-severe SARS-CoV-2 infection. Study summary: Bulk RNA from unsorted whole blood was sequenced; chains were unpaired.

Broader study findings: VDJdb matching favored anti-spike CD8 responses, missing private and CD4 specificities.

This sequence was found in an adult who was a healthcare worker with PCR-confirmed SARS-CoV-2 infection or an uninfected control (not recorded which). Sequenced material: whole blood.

The CDR3 region is CAWSTRLTTGELFF. The CDR3, as DNA: TGTGCCTGGAGTACCAGACTCACAACCGGGGAGCTGTTTTTT. J is TRBJ2-2 and V is TRBV30; D is undetermined. Per germline, CDR1 GTSNPN and CDR2 SVGIG (reference sequence). The CDR3 totals 14 residues. V lost 2 bases and J 5 bases, leaving 12 bases between the germline ends.